The source of this TCR beta chain is a study of T cells in Graves' hyperthyroidism and ophthalmopathy. This clonotype was seen many times. The study left out patients who had uncontrolled infection, other autoimmune disease, pregnancy or lactation. V was clipped by 4 bases and J by 6 bases, with 13 bases between them. CDR1 is MNHEY, CDR2 SVGAGI, per germline. CDR3 length: 15 amino acids. Amplification yielded TCR beta CDR3 regions, with RNA transcripts as the source. HTBI primers were employed in a first-round RT-PCR of the TCR CDR3. TCRdb redid the calling of the multiplex PCR reads with MiXCR, one entry per CDR3 protein. Altogether a few hundred thousand distinct CDR3 sequences are present, 13% being singletons, with the ten largest covering less than 25%.

Sequenced sample: blood. The chain joins TRBV6-5 to TRBJ1-6; possibly TRBD1 for D (6 bases). The origin of this receptor is a man aged 25 to 40 with Graves' hyperthyroidism that later progressed to Graves' ophthalmopathy. CDR3 region: CASSFRTAFNSPLHF. CDR3 sequence (DNA): TGTGCCAGCAGTTTCAGGACAGCCTTTAATTCACCCCTCCACTTT.